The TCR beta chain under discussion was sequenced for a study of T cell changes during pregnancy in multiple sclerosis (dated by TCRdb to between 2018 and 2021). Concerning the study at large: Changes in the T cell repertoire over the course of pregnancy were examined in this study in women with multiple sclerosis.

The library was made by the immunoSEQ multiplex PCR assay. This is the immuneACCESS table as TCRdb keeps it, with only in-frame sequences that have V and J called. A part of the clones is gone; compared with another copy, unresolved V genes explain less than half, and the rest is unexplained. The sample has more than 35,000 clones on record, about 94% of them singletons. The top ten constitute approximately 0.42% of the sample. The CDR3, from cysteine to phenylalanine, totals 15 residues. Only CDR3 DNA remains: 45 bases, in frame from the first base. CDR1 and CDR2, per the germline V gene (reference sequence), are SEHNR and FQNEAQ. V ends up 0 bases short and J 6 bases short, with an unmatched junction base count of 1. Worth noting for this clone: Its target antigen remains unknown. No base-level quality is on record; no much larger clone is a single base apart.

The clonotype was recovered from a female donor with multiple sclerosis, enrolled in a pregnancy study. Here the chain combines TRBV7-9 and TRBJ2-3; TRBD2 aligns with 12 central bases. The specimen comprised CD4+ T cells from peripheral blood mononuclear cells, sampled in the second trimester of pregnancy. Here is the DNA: TGTGCCAGCAGCTTAGCGACTAGCGGGAGCGATACGCAGTATTTT. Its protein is CASSLATSGSDTQYF. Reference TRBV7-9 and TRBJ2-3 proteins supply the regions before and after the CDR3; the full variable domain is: DTGVSQNPRHKITKRGQNVTFRCDPISEHNRLYWYRQTLGQGPEFLTYFQNEAQLEKSRLLSDRFSAERPKGSFSTLEIQRTEQGDSAMYLCASSLATSGSDTQYFGPGTRLTVL.